This TCR beta chain was sequenced for a study of T cell repertoires in cytomegalovirus infection. General observations from the study: HLA-C-restricted, CMV-specific TCR beta clonotypes were dominant ex vivo.

A remark on this clonotype: What it recognizes is unknown.

Germline values: CDR1 MDHEN, CDR2 SYDVKM. CDR3 length equals 13 residues. The V end lost 5 bases, the J end lost 9 bases, and 14 bases lay between the germline ends. TCRdb redid the calling of the reads with MiXCR, one entry per CDR3 protein. Here the sample spans around 540,000 distinct CDR3 sequences, more than 30% being singletons. This chain joins TRBV28 and TRBJ2-1; TRBD1 might be the D (7 bases). This clonotype was obtained from a human donor in good health (CMV status not recorded). Some clones in this sample may be carry-over from other donors' samples. The sequencing used cultured PBMCs, collected from culture after CMV antigen stimulation. Written as DNA, the CDR3 is TGTGCCAGCAGTCCCGCGGGACAGTCTGAGCAGTTCTTC. As protein: CASSPAGQSEQFF.